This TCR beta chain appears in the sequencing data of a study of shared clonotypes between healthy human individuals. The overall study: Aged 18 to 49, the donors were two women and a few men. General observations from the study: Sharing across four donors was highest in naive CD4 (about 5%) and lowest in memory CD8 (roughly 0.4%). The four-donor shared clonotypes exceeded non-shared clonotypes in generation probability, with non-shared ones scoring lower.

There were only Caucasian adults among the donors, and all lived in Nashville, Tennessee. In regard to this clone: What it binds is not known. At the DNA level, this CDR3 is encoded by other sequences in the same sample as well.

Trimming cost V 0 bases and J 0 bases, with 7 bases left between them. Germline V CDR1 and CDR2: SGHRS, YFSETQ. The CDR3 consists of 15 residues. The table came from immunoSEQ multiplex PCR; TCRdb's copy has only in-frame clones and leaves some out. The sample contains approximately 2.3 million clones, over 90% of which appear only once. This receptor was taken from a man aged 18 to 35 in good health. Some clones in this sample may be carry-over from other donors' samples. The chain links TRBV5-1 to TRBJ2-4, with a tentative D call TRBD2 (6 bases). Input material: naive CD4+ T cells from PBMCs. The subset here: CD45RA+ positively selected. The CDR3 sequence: CASSLGGIAKNIQYF. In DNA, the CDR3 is TGCGCCAGCAGCTTGGGCGGGATAGCCAAAAACATTCAGTACTTC.